Below, 15 T cell receptor beta chains from the same sample are listed, as sequenced in a study of shared clonotypes between healthy human individuals. Sequenced by immunoSEQ multiplex PCR; TCRdb stores in-frame clones only, minus some. The table has a few million clones, 92% seen once. Sequenced input: naive CD4+ T cells from PBMCs. Indicated subset: CD45RA+ positively selected. The receptor source for this set is a man between 18 and 29 years old in good health. Some clones in this sample may be carry-over from other donors' samples.

The chain combines TRBV19 with TRBJ2-7; 10 bases map to TRBD2. Trimming cost V 4 bases and J 0 bases; bases outside gene matches: 3. Per germline, CDR1 LNHDA and CDR2 SQIVND (reference sequence). The CDR3 is made up of 15 amino acids. CDR3 sequence (DNA): TGTGCCAGTAGTAGGCTAGCGGGGGACTCCTACGAGCAGTACTTC. Translated: CASSRLAGDSYEQYF.

V is TRBV19 and J is TRBJ1-4; D ambiguous. The ends were cut back, 5 bases at V and 8 bases at J, with 27 bases in the middle. The length of the CDR3 is 18 residues. Germline assignment: CDR1 LNHDA and CDR2 SQIVND (reference sequence). The chain's CDR3 is CASSPYSLSTGRREKLFF. For the CDR3, the DNA is TGTGCCAGTAGTCCCTACAGCCTCTCTACGGGAAGAAGGGAAAAACTGTTTTTT.

This chain joins TRBV11-2 and TRBJ2-4; D not resolved. Trimming shortened V by 4 bases and J by 10 bases, and 11 bases separated the two germline ends. This CDR3 region has 12 residues. Germline lookup yields CDR1 SGHAT and CDR2 FQNNGV. The CDR3 DNA is TGTGCCAGCAGCTCAGACTCGGATATTCAGTACTTC. This sequence encodes CASSSDSDIQYF.

The chain combines TRBV6-5 with TRBJ1-2, with TRBD1 identical over 7 bases. Germline V gives CDR1 MNHEY, CDR2 SVGAGI. V trimming: 6 bases; J trimming: 2 bases; junction bases outside the gene matches: 3. The CDR3 is 13 amino acids. The CDR3 sequence: CASRMDRNYGYTF. The CDR3 region has the DNA TGTGCCAGCAGGATGGACAGGAACTATGGCTACACCTTC.

The chain carries TRBV9 and TRBJ2-7; tentative D call: TRBD2 (5 bases). This CDR3 region has 15 residues. Germline values: CDR1 SGDLS, CDR2 YYNGEE. V lost 3 bases to trimming and J lost 2 bases, with 15 bases between them. The CDR3 bases are TGTGCCAGCAGCGCGGGCATAGCGTCTCCCTACGAGCAGTACTTC. As protein: CASSAGIASPYEQYF. The variable domain in full, with the rest retrieved from reference TRBV9 and TRBJ2-7, is DSGVTQTPKHLITATGQRVTLRCSPRSGDLSVYWYQQSLDQGLQFLIQYYNGEERAKGNILERFSAQQFPDLHSELNLSSLELGDSALYFCASSAGIASPYEQYFGPGTRLTVT.

CDR3 sequence reads: CASSETSGTDTQYF. CDR3 sequence (DNA): TGCGCCAGCAGCGAGACTAGCGGCACAGATACGCAGTATTTT. The gene calls are TRBV5-1 and TRBJ2-3, with 8 bases fitting TRBD2. CDR3 length equals 14 residues. The germline gives CDR1 SGHRS, CDR2 YFSETQ. V gave up 4 bases and J gave up 1 base; unmatched junction bases: 2.

The chain joins TRBV7-9 to TRBJ2-7, with 9 nucleotides matching TRBD1. The V segment lost 5 bases and the J segment 5 bases; nucleotides outside the gene matches: 7. The CDR3 loop spans 14 amino acids. Germline lookup yields CDR1 SEHNR and CDR2 FQNEAQ (reference sequence). The CDR3 loop is CASSIGTGTDEQYF. For the CDR3, the DNA is TGTGCCAGCAGCATCGGGACAGGGACCGACGAGCAGTACTTC.

The table lists this clone with a few counts. The chain joins TRBV7-9 to TRBJ2-1; possibly TRBD2 for D (5 bases). Germline CDR1 is SEHNR and CDR2 is FQNEAQ (reference sequence). This CDR3 region has 13 residues. V was pared by 3 bases and J by 7 bases, with 10 bases between. In DNA, the CDR3 is TGTGCCAGCAGCTTCCCTCGGGGTAATGAGCAGTTCTTC. It specifies CASSFPRGNEQFF.

This clone has a single count. The chain links TRBV30 to TRBJ2-3; D remains ambiguous. Germline CDR1 reads GTSNPN; CDR2 reads SVGIG (reference sequence). There are 15 residues in the CDR3. V was cut by 0 bases and J by 2 bases, with 12 bases left in between. CDR3 amino acids: CAWSVWSGYTDTQYF. In nucleotides, the CDR3 is TGTGCCTGGAGTGTATGGTCCGGATACACAGATACGCAGTATTTT.

V usage is TRBV18 and J usage is TRBJ2-7; TRBD2 might be the D (8 bases). Deletions cut 3 bases from V and 2 bases from J, with 20 bases between. Germline CDR1 is KGHSH and CDR2 is LQKENI. The CDR3 extends over 17 amino acids. In DNA form, the CDR3 reads TGTGCCAGCTCACCGACGAGGGGGCGGGAGGTTCCCTACGAGCAGTACTTC. Its translation is CASSPTRGREVPYEQYF.

The chain carries TRBV5-1 and TRBJ2-3, with 11 bases lining up with TRBD2. Per germline, CDR1 SGHRS and CDR2 YFSETQ. V gave up 2 bases and J gave up 1 base; unmatched junction bases: 6. There are 17 residues in the CDR3. CDR3 sequence reads: CASSLPLAGAGTDTQYF. The CDR3, as DNA: TGCGCCAGCAGCTTACCACTAGCGGGGGCCGGCACAGATACGCAGTATTTT.

V is TRBV9 and J is TRBJ2-3; 14 bases are shared with TRBD2. Germline V gene sequence: CDR1 SGDLS, CDR2 YYNGEE. The CDR3 spans 17 residues. J lost 1 base, V lost 3 bases, and 4 bases had no gene match. The CDR3 DNA reads TGTGCCAGCAGCGCCGGGACTAGCGGGGGCGGCACAGATACGCAGTATTTT. Translation gives CASSAGTSGGGTDTQYF.

The rearrangement uses TRBV27 and TRBJ1-2, with D perhaps matching TRBD1 (5 bases). The germline V and J ends were trimmed by 6 bases and 4 bases, with 12 bases remaining between them. Germline CDR1 reads MNHEY; CDR2 reads SMNVEV (reference sequence). This CDR3 is built from 13 residues. The CDR3: CASRPGRAYGYTF. In nucleotides, the CDR3 is TGTGCCAGCAGGCCGGGACGGGCCTATGGCTACACCTTC.

The chain recombines TRBV7-9 with TRBJ2-6; D is perhaps TRBD2 (5 bases). Trimming removed 5 bases from V and 0 bases from J, with 11 bases in between. Looked up from germline, CDR1 is SEHNR and CDR2 is FQNEAQ (reference sequence). This CDR3 has 16 residues. DNA of the CDR3: TGTGCCAGCAGCCTTCGGGAAAGCTCTGGGGCCAACGTCCTGACTTTC. The encoded protein is CASSLRESSGANVLTF.

The chain combines TRBV15 with TRBJ2-5; D remains unclear. The CDR3 spans 13 residues. V was cut by 2 bases and J by 0 bases, with 4 bases left in between. CDR1 is LNHNV, CDR2 YYDKDF, per germline (reference sequence). CDR3 coding DNA: TGTGCCACCAGCAGAAGGTACCAAGAGACCCAGTACTTC. This translates into CATSRRYQETQYF.